Described below is a single TCR beta chain sequence and its context. The data were obtained in a study of blood T cell repertoires in COVID-19. V was cut by 0 bases and J by 7 bases, with 10 bases left in between. From germline, CDR1 is MRHNA and CDR2 SNTAGT. CDR3 size: 15 residues. Original processing methods: Amplification of reference gene primers provided the estimated nucleated cell counts. Produced via immunoSEQ multiplex PCR; TCRdb's table is partial and in-frame only. V and J calls and clone size are those listed in that table; D and trimming were worked out from the DNA. The sample shows approximately 220,000 clones, approximately 83% of them seen only once.

This chain joins TRBV6-4 and TRBJ1-6; D might be TRBD1 (6 bases). Specimen: PBMCs or T cells enriched from blood (not recorded which). The sequence came from a woman aged 40 to 50 who had been exposed to COVID-19. CDR3 sequence reads: CASSDSGQGNSPLHF. Here the CDR3 DNA reads TGTGCCAGCAGTGACTCGGGGCAGGGGAATTCACCCCTCCACTTT.